Listed below are T cell receptor beta chains from one sample, sequenced in a study of vaccination and CD4 T cells after COVID-19. Their cognate antigens are unknown. MiXCR, run by TCRdb on the PCR reads, gives a single entry per CDR3 protein. The sample contains more than 11,000 distinct CDR3 sequences, roughly 27% of which appear only once. The specimen comprised CD4+ T cells from blood, cultured in vitro, sampled before SARS-CoV-2 vaccination. Source of these receptors: a human donor who received a COVID-19 vaccine. Each CDR3 is given with its conserved first and last residue. Each record gives: J gene, D gene, V gene, clone size, CDR3 protein, CDR3 DNA. A D gene is named only where the DNA matches it firmly. Clone size is given for some rows only: seen once, a few or many times, or a class if the clone is expanded.

TRBJ2-5 TRBD2 TRBV30 . CAWSPLAGGPETQYF TGTGCCTGGAGTCCTCTAGCGGGGGGGCCAGAGACCCAGTACTTC
TRBJ1-5 . TRBV28 few CASSLYRGVNQPQHF TGTGCCAGCAGTTTATATCGAGGAGTCAATCAGCCCCAGCATTTT
TRBJ1-1 TRBD1 TRBV25-1 . CASRRDRDTEAFF TGTGCCAGCAGAAGGGACAGGGACACTGAAGCTTTCTTT
TRBJ2-5 TRBD2 TRBV5-4 few CASSLGLAQETQYF TGTGCCAGCAGCTTAGGACTAGCCCAAGAGACCCAGTACTTC
TRBJ2-2 . TRBV6-5 few CASSYRGAGTGELFF TGTGCCAGCAGTTACCGGGGGGCAGGCACCGGGGAGCTGTTTTTT
TRBJ2-7 . TRBV10-3 few CAIRDRSSYEQYF TGTGCCATCAGGGATAGAAGCTCCTACGAGCAGTACTTC
TRBJ2-5 . TRBV6-1 . CASGRQETQYF TGTGCCAGCGGTCGGCAAGAGACCCAGTACTTC
TRBJ1-6 . TRBV20-1 . CSAFGYNSPLHF TGCAGTGCCTTCGGCTATAATTCACCCCTCCACTTT
TRBJ1-2 . TRBV4-2 . CASSQDLRGRYHYGYTF TGTGCCAGCAGCCAAGATCTGAGGGGACGATACCACTATGGCTACACCTTC
TRBJ2-7 . TRBV9 . CASSPGQFRNEQYF TGTGCCAGCAGCCCCGGACAGTTTCGCAACGAGCAGTACTTC
TRBJ2-6 . TRBV7-9 few CASSLGRGGGANVLTF TGTGCCAGCAGCTTAGGTAGGGGTGGTGGGGCCAACGTCCTGACTTTC
TRBJ2-5 TRBD2 TRBV6-1 . CASRTGGAQETQYF TGTGCCAGCAGGACCGGGGGGGCCCAAGAGACCCAGTACTTC
TRBJ1-4 TRBD1 TRBV7-2 . CASSTRGVFNEKLFF TGTGCCAGCAGCACCAGGGGGGTATTTAATGAAAAACTGTTTTTT
TRBJ2-2 TRBD2 TRBV3-1 . CASSQDLGGGTGELFF TGTGCCAGCAGCCAAGATCTCGGGGGGGGGACCGGGGAGCTGTTTTTT
TRBJ1-3 . TRBV12-3/TRBV12-4 once CASRTGNTIYF TGTGCCAGCAGGACTGGAAACACCATATATTTT
TRBJ1-2 . TRBV7-3 . CASSPKGKGPGGYTF TGTGCCAGCAGCCCAAAGGGGAAAGGGCCAGGTGGCTACACCTTC
TRBJ1-1 . TRBV20-1 . CSAEDPNQGSLAFF TGCAGTGCTGAAGATCCGAACCAGGGCTCTCTGGCTTTCTTT
TRBJ1-6 . TRBV20-1 . CSAEAHNSPLHF TGCAGTGCCGAGGCTCATAATTCACCCCTCCACTTT
TRBJ1-2 . TRBV19 . CASSIFSQVIANYGYTF TGTGCCAGTAGTATTTTCTCGCAGGTTATAGCTAACTATGGCTACACCTTC
TRBJ1-2 TRBD1 TRBV15 . CATSRVGQGLKNYGYTF TGTGCCACCAGCAGAGTAGGACAGGGTTTAAAGAACTATGGCTACACCTTC
TRBJ2-3 . TRBV3-1 . CASSPARGTSTDTQYF TGTGCCAGCAGTCCCGCGAGGGGAACTAGCACAGATACGCAGTATTTT
TRBJ1-2 . TRBV20-1 . CSANPGSYGYTF TGCAGTGCTAACCCGGGGAGCTATGGCTACACCTTC